This TCR beta chain emerged from a study of CD8+ T cells in alopecia areata. This CDR3 has 16 amino acids. CDR1 GTSNPN and CDR2 SVGIG come from the germline V gene (reference sequence). V was shortened by 0 bases and J by 0 bases, with 12 bases between the two germline ends. Turning to this clone: Its antigen is currently unknown.

Broader study findings: Only a single nonresponder existed, so baseline CD8+ expansion links stay unclear. Within the top 100, expanded CD8+ clones significantly decreased with tofacitinib, as did scalp clonality.

Sample treatment: oral pan-JAK inhibitor, 5-10 mg twice daily. Lesional scalp punch biopsies and peripheral blood came from alopecia areata patients. Extraction and reverse transcription of RNA yielded cDNA as the sequencing template. The data were produced by immunoSEQ multiplex PCR, yet TCRdb's version contains in-frame clones alone and is incomplete. Here the sample spans under 150,000 clones, 50% to 65% being singletons. This TCR was recovered from a human donor with alopecia areata. V usage is TRBV30 and J usage is TRBJ1-5; D might be TRBD1 (6 bases). The sample here was CD4+ T cells sorted from blood, taken at week 24, from a patient treated with tofacitinib. The CDR3 sequence: CAWSVQGSYSNQPQHF. The CDR3 DNA sequence: TGTGCCTGGAGTGTACAGGGCAGCTATAGCAATCAGCCCCAGCATTTT.